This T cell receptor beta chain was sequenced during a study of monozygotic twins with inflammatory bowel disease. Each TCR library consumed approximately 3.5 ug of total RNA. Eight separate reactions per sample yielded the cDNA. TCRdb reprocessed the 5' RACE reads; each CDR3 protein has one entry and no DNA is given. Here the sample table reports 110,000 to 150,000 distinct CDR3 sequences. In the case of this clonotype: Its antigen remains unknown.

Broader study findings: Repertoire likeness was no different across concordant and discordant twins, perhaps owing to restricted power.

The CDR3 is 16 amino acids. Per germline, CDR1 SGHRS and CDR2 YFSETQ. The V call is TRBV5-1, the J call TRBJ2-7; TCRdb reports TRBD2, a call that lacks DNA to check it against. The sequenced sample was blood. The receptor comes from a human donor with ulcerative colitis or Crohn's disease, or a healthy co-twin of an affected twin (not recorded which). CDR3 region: CASSLGAGPPSYEQYF.